Below, 24 T cell receptor beta chains from the same sample are listed, as sequenced in a study of blood T cell repertoires in COVID-19. Some clones are missing from TCRdb's copy, which holds only in-frame ones; the method was immunoSEQ multiplex PCR. The sample carries some 100,000 clones, more than 75% recorded once. Sequenced sample: peripheral blood. These receptors were obtained from a man aged 45-60 years with active or convalescent COVID-19.

V and J are TRBV3-1 (or the pseudogene TRBV3-2) and TRBJ1-2; no definite D call. The CDR3 length is 15 residues. The V end lost 1 base, the J end lost 5 bases, and 14 bases lay between the germline ends. The V gene's germline CDR1 is LGHDT and CDR2 YNNKEL (reference sequence). As DNA, the CDR3 is TGTGCCAGCAGCCAAGGGCGGGCCCGTTATTATGGCTACACCTTC. Its translation: CASSQGRARYYGYTF.

This clone occurred a few times. The chain couples TRBV19 to TRBJ1-6, with 9 nucleotides matching TRBD1. J lost 9 bases, V lost 0 bases, and 6 bases had no gene match. This CDR3 contains 16 residues. Germline V gene data show CDR1 as LNHDA and CDR2 as SQIVND (reference sequence). CDR3 in DNA: TGTGCCAGTAGTATAGACGGGACAGGGATCGGTTCACCCCTCCACTTT. As protein: CASSIDGTGIGSPLHF.

This chain joins TRBV3-1 (or the pseudogene TRBV3-2) and TRBJ1-1; D remains unclear. Germline loops: CDR1 LGHDT, CDR2 YNNKEL (reference sequence). Trimming took 0 bases from V and 11 from J, leaving 16 bases between them. The CDR3 is made up of 14 amino acids. CDR3 DNA sequence: TGTGCCAGCAGCCAAGACCCGCGGGAGGGAGGGGCTTTCTTT. It yields the protein CASSQDPREGGAFF.

This clone was detected only a few times. The rearrangement links TRBV4-3 to TRBJ2-5; D possibly corresponds to TRBD1 (6 bases). The V end lost 0 bases, the J end lost 6 bases, and 14 bases lay between the germline ends. This CDR3 spans 15 amino acids. CDR1 and CDR2 from the germline V gene are LGHNA and YSLEER. The chain's CDR3 is CASSQDPGQFQTQYF. Written as DNA, the CDR3 is TGCGCCAGCAGCCAAGACCCTGGACAGTTTCAGACCCAGTACTTC.

V usage is TRBV11-2 and J usage is TRBJ2-5; TRBD2 agrees at 8 bases. V was clipped by 7 bases and J by 1 base; unmatched bases: 8. Looked up from germline, CDR1 is SGHAT and CDR2 is FQNNGV. The CDR3 sequence is 15 residues long. The CDR3 here is CASTPAGGPQETQYF. CDR3 sequence (DNA): TGTGCCAGCACCCCGGCGGGGGGCCCCCAAGAGACCCAGTACTTC.

The gene calls are TRBV7-9 and TRBJ2-5; the D gene is possibly TRBD2 (5 bases). Trimming cost V 5 bases and J 2 bases, with 9 bases left between them. The germline V gene has CDR1 SEHNR and CDR2 FQNEAQ (reference sequence). The CDR3 is 13 residues long. This chain's CDR3 is CASSPGNQETQYF. The CDR3 DNA sequence: TGTGCCAGCAGCCCCGGGAATCAAGAGACCCAGTACTTC.

This sequence joins TRBV6-1 and TRBJ1-6; 9 bases map to TRBD1. The CDR3 is 14 residues long. V shed 4 bases and J 9 bases; nucleotides not matched to a gene: 4. The germline V gene encodes CDR1 MNHNS and CDR2 SASEGT. The CDR3 region has the DNA TGTGCCAGCAGTGGAGACAGGGGGAGTTCACCCCTCCACTTT. Residues: CASSGDRGSSPLHF.

The genes are TRBV13 and TRBJ1-5; no clear D. This CDR3 region has 14 residues. From germline, CDR1 is PRHDT and CDR2 FYEKMQ (reference sequence). The V end lost 5 bases, the J end lost 4 bases, and 12 bases lay between the germline ends. The CDR3 spells CASSARGVNQPQHF. The CDR3 DNA is TGTGCCAGCAGCGCGCGGGGAGTTAATCAGCCCCAGCATTTT.

The V and J genes are TRBV7-9 and TRBJ1-2; no reliable D call. The CDR3 totals 14 residues. V lost 4 bases and J 0 bases, leaving 9 bases between the germline ends. Germline V lookup: CDR1 SEHNR, CDR2 FQNEAQ (reference sequence). The CDR3: CASSWRVANYGYTF. CDR3 nucleotides: TGTGCCAGCAGCTGGAGGGTGGCTAACTATGGCTACACCTTC.

The chain recombines TRBV2 with TRBJ1-2, with a weak D call TRBD1 (5 bases). Germline lookup yields CDR1 SNHLY and CDR2 FYNNEI. The CDR3 consists of 15 residues. Trimming left V 2 bases short and J 5 bases short, with 15 bases between. The CDR3, as DNA: TGTGCCAGCAGTGAATTACCAGGGAACTATTATGGCTACACCTTC. Translation: CASSELPGNYYGYTF.

This rearrangement joins TRBV6-2 or TRBV6-3 to TRBJ2-5; 7 nucleotides match TRBD2. Unmatched junction bases numbered 5, after V lost 2 bases and J lost 2 bases. In germline, CDR1 is MNHEY, CDR2 SVGEGT. This CDR3 is 15 amino acids long. The CDR3 coding sequence is TGTGCCAGCAGTTACGGGAACGGGGGGCAAGAGACCCAGTACTTC. As protein: CASSYGNGGQETQYF.

In nucleotides, the CDR3 is TGTGCCAGCAGTTCAACCCTAGCGGGGGGGGAAAATGAGCAGTTCTTC. It codes for CASSSTLAGGENEQFF. The chain links TRBV6-5 to TRBJ2-1; 12 bases are a match to TRBD2. Per the germline V gene, CDR1 is MNHEY and CDR2 is SVGAGI. J was trimmed by 7 bases and V by 4 bases; bases with no gene match: 8. CDR3 size: 16 residues.

This clone was picked up a small number of times. CDR3 loop: CASSPRGPNTEAFF. Here the CDR3 DNA reads TGTGCCAGCAGTCCGCGCGGGCCCAACACTGAAGCTTTCTTT. The chain recombines TRBV6-5 with TRBJ1-1; D gene uncertain. This CDR3 contains 14 residues. Trimming took 5 bases from V and 2 from J, leaving 12 bases between them. Per the germline V gene, CDR1 is MNHEY and CDR2 is SVGAGI.

V usage is TRBV12-3 or TRBV12-4 and J usage is TRBJ1-5; TRBD1 is a possible D gene (5 bases). Deletions cut 3 bases from V and 7 bases from J, with 10 bases between. The CDR3 totals 13 residues. CDR3 DNA: TGTGCCAGCAGTTTGGGGGGTCTGCAGCCCCAGCATTTT. It translates to CASSLGGLQPQHF.

The rearrangement links TRBV19 to TRBJ2-1, with a tentative D call TRBD2 (5 bases). The CDR3 covers 15 residues. Germline V CDR1 and CDR2: LNHDA, SQIVND (reference sequence). V lost 7 bases and J lost 3, with 16 bases in between. The CDR3, as DNA: TGTGCCAGTACCACGACGGGAACACGCTACAATGAGCAGTTCTTC. Translation gives CASTTTGTRYNEQFF. Complete variable domain (other parts from reference TRBV19 and TRBJ2-1): DGGITQSPKYLFRKEGQNVTLSCEQNLNHDAMYWYRQDPGQGLRLIYYSQIVNDFQKGDIAEGYSVSREKKESFPLTVTSAQKNPTAFYLCASTTTGTRYNEQFFGPGTRLTVL.

V is TRBV19 and J is TRBJ1-1, with 8 nucleotides matching TRBD1. The V segment lost 5 bases and the J segment 2 bases; nucleotides outside the gene matches: 7. Germline V gene lookup returns CDR1 LNHDA and CDR2 SQIVND (reference sequence). The CDR3 sequence is 15 residues long. CDR3 region: CASSPRTGINTEAFF. The CDR3 nucleotides are TGTGCCAGTAGTCCACGGACAGGGATTAACACTGAAGCTTTCTTT.

The V gene is TRBV3-1 (or the pseudogene TRBV3-2), the J gene TRBJ2-1; 10 nucleotides line up with TRBD2. Germline V lookup: CDR1 LGHDT, CDR2 YNNKEL (reference sequence). The CDR3 totals 15 residues. J was trimmed by 8 bases and V by 6 bases; bases with no gene match: 10. CDR3 sequence (DNA): TGTGCCAGCAGAGAAAGCGGGGGGGCTTTAGATGAGCAGTTCTTC. Its translation: CASRESGGALDEQFF.

The chain recombines TRBV3-1 (or the pseudogene TRBV3-2) with TRBJ1-1; maybe TRBD1 (5 bases). Between the trimmed V and J ends, which lost 0 bases and 9 bases, there was a span of 8 bases. The CDR3 consists of 12 residues. The germline gives CDR1 LGHDT, CDR2 YNNKEL (reference sequence). For the CDR3, the DNA is TGTGCCAGCAGCCAAGAGGGGCAGCAAGCTTTCTTT. Residues: CASSQEGQQAFF.

The chain links TRBV7-2 to TRBJ2-3; 9 bases are a match to TRBD2. The CDR3 loop spans 16 amino acids. Losses at the gene ends were 1 base for V and 2 bases for J; bases not matched to a gene: 4. Germline V lookup: CDR1 SGHTA, CDR2 FQGNSA. The CDR3 reads CASSLGLAGSTDTQYF. DNA for the CDR3: TGTGCCAGCAGCTTAGGTCTAGCGGGGTCCACAGATACGCAGTATTTT.

The chain joins TRBV5-6 to TRBJ2-1; 8 bases map to TRBD2. CDR1 is SGHDT, CDR2 YYEEEE, per germline. V lost 0 bases, J lost 5 bases, and 4 bases stayed unmatched. The CDR3 extends over 15 amino acids. The CDR3 coding sequence is TGTGCCAGCAGCTTGGGAGCGGGGGATCACAATGAGCAGTTCTTC. It codes for CASSLGAGDHNEQFF. Complete variable domain (other parts from reference TRBV5-6 and TRBJ2-1): DAGVTQSPTHLIKTRGQQVTLRCSPKSGHDTVSWYQQALGQGPQFIFQYYEEEERQRGNFPDRFSGHQFPNYSSELNVNALLLGDSALYLCASSLGAGDHNEQFFGPGTRLTVL.

This clone has a single count. This chain links TRBV29-1 with TRBJ2-5, with D possibly being TRBD2 (5 bases). This CDR3 region has 12 residues. CDR1 is SQVTM, CDR2 ANQGSEA, per germline. The V end lost 7 bases, the J end lost 5 bases, and 14 bases lay between the germline ends. The CDR3 sequence is CSGGSGSETQYF. CDR3 coding DNA: TGCAGCGGGGGATCGGGGTCGGAGACCCAGTACTTC. The full variable domain, with the rest looked up from reference TRBV29-1 and TRBJ2-5, is SAVISQKPSRDICQRGTSLTIQCQVDSQVTMMFWYRQQPGQSLTLIATANQGSEATYESGFVIDKFPISRPNLTFSTLTVSNMSPEDSSIYLCSGGSGSETQYFGPGTRLLVL.

This clone was recorded once. V usage is TRBV2 and J usage is TRBJ1-4, with a weak D call TRBD1 (6 bases). The germline V gene has CDR1 SNHLY and CDR2 FYNNEI. V gave up 1 base and J gave up 8 bases, with 11 bases separating them. The CDR3 consists of 14 residues. The CDR3 DNA reads TGTGCCAGCAGTGAAGACAGGGTTACCGAAAAACTGTTTTTT. This encodes CASSEDRVTEKLFF.

The CDR3 region is CASSAQVQETQYF. CDR3 DNA: TGCGCCAGCAGCGCACAAGTACAAGAGACCCAGTACTTC. The rearrangement links TRBV5-1 to TRBJ2-5; no reliable D call. Germline-derived CDR1 and CDR2 are SGHRS and YFSETQ. Trimming removed 4 bases at V and 2 bases at J, with 9 bases between. The CDR3 consists of 13 residues.

V gene TRBV7-9 combines with J gene TRBJ1-5; D uncertain. Trimming pared 5 bases from V and 6 bases from J, leaving 8 bases between. This CDR3 is built from 12 residues. Germline V gene lookup returns CDR1 SEHNR and CDR2 FQNEAQ (reference sequence). The CDR3 protein is CASSTGGQPQHF. CDR3 nucleotide sequence: TGTGCCAGCAGCACCGGAGGTCAGCCCCAGCATTTT.